The present entry profiles one T cell receptor beta chain with its context. A single count supports this clone. Which antigen it targets is not known. Base qualities are not at hand, and no much larger clone is one base apart. The data stem from a study of blood T cell repertoires in COVID-19 (dated by TCRdb to about 2020). Background for the entire study: Samples covering the acute and convalescent phases of COVID-19 were provided by collaborators in the United States, Italy and Spain. The prospective study material was composed of cDNA or gDNA derived from T cells, B-cell-depleted T cells, or PBMCs. Samples came from the ongoing ImmuneRACE study (first 160 participants) plus 1,254 subjects from 6 global collaborators. The repertoires were released in a freely available public database meant as a resource for research on the immune response to SARS-CoV-2. A de-identified subject ID, COVID-19 status, age in years and sex were almost always included in the sample metadata. Subjects who had been exposed to COVID-19, were actively infected with it, or had recovered from it provided the deeply sampled blood TCRbeta repertoires that made up the dataset. HLA class I and class II types, where available, came from metadata supplied by the sample provider rather than from assay-based typing. The full study reports these points: The amount of clinical and demographic metadata varied by source and participant and was provided uncurated.

Collaborating institutions collected whole blood in K2EDTA tubes following their own protocols. Collaborator samples were shipped for TCRbeta analysis as frozen whole blood, isolated PBMCs, or DNA extracted from either sample type. TCRbeta CDR3 regions were amplified from genomic DNA by means of the immunoSEQ Assay, a bias-controlled multiplex PCR. Concerning the study's data processing: The number of nucleated cells in each sample was estimated by amplification of reference gene primers within the assay. Sequence reads were collapsed and filtered to measure the absolute abundance of every unique TCRbeta CDR3 rearrangement. Productive Simpson clonality was computed per sample as the square root of Simpson's diversity index over productive rearrangements. In TCRdb, the immuneACCESS table is reduced to in-frame sequences with V and J assigned. These tables do not hold every clone; where another copy was compared, an unresolved V gene accounts for under half, and the others remain unexplained. V and J calls and clone size come straight from that table; D and trimming were deduced from the DNA. The sample includes about 99,000 clones, with roughly 80% observed a single time. Of the sample, around 13% falls within the top ten clones.

Measured from the cysteine to the phenylalanine, the CDR3 is 15 residues long. Only CDR3 DNA is held: 45 bases, read in frame from base 1. CDR1 SGHTA and CDR2 FQGNSA were looked up in the germline V gene. The junction shows trimming of 6 bases on V and 6 bases on J, and the gene matches do not reach 12 bases of it. The sequence is built from TRBV7-2 and TRBJ1-2, with 8 middle bases fitting TRBD1. The sample taken for sequencing was peripheral blood. This receptor was taken from a human donor in a cohort sampled during active COVID-19. The DNA sequence follows: TGTGCCAGCAGTCGTACCGGGACAGGCATGGATGGCTACACCTTC. This is translated as CASSRTGTGMDGYTF.